This TCR beta chain was captured by sequencing in a study of T cells of healthy individuals. TCRdb ran MiXCR on the 5' RACE reads and lists one entry per CDR3 protein. Altogether around 100,000 distinct CDR3 sequences are present, 15% to 20% being singletons, with the ten largest covering roughly 6.1%. J gave up 5 bases and V 1 base, and 5 bases lay outside the gene matches. Germline V gene lookup returns CDR1 SGHTA and CDR2 FQGNSA. This CDR3 comprises 16 residues. This TCR came from a human donor in good health. The V gene is TRBV7-2, the J gene TRBJ1-1; 12 nucleotides agree with TRBD1. CDR3 loop: CASSLGRGQGATEAFF. CDR3 nucleotide sequence: TGTGCCAGCAGCTTAGGCCGGGGACAGGGGGCTACTGAAGCTTTCTTT.